These T cell receptor beta chains were read from a single sample in a study of radiation and T cells in renal cell carcinoma. TCRdb's copy holds only in-frame clones and misses some; the assay was immunoSEQ multiplex PCR. Of around 77,000 clones listed, around four fifths are singletons. The specimen comprised blood, sampled from a patient whose treatment included radiotherapy and nephrectomy. These TCRs come from a woman aged 55-70 years with renal cell carcinoma. CDR3s include the opening cysteine and the closing phenylalanine or tryptophan. A D gene is named only where the DNA matches it firmly. Expanded clones get a size class; other rows say once, few or many, or leave the size out.

j_gene	d_gene	v_gene	abundance	CDR3aa	CDR3nt
TRBJ1-5	TRBD1	TRBV2	few	CASREGQGVQPQHF	TGTGCCAGCAGGGAGGGACAGGGGGTTCAGCCCCAGCATTTT
TRBJ1-1	TRBD1	TRBV2	.	CASSEAGTDYTEAFF	TGTGCCAGCAGTGAAGCGGGGACAGATTACACTGAAGCTTTCTTT
TRBJ2-3	TRBD1	TRBV27	.	CASSWDRGTDTQYF	TGTGCCAGCAGTTGGGACAGGGGGACAGATACGCAGTATTTT
TRBJ2-3	.	TRBV14	.	CASSPFLTDTQYF	TGTGCCAGCAGCCCTTTTCTAACAGATACGCAGTATTTT
TRBJ1-4	.	TRBV4-1	.	CASSQDTGLTNEKLFF	TGCGCCAGCAGCCAAGACACCGGGCTAACTAATGAAAAACTGTTTTTT
TRBJ2-3	TRBD1	TRBV5-1	.	CASSLGQGASNKDTQYF	TGCGCCAGCAGCTTGGGGCAGGGGGCTTCAAATAAAGATACGCAGTATTTT
TRBJ1-1	.	TRBV6-5	.	CASSSLRNTEAFF	TGTGCCAGCAGTTCACTACGGAACACTGAAGCTTTCTTT
TRBJ1-1	.	TRBV28	.	CASSLGLSTEAFF	TGTGCCAGCAGTCTCGGATTAAGTACTGAAGCTTTCTTT
TRBJ2-5	.	TRBV5-4	.	CASSLRNREETQYF	TGTGCCAGCAGCTTGAGGAACAGGGAAGAGACCCAGTACTTC
TRBJ1-2	TRBD1	TRBV6-5	.	CASFRDRGGDYGYTF	TGTGCCAGCTTTCGGGACCGAGGGGGCGACTATGGCTACACCTTC
TRBJ1-1	.	TRBV7-9	few	CASSFTTIIEAFF	TGTGCCAGCAGCTTTACAACAATAATTGAAGCTTTCTTT
TRBJ2-7	.	TRBV4-2	once	CASSQAIGGYSYEQYF	TGTGCCAGCAGCCAAGCTATAGGAGGATACTCCTACGAGCAGTACTTC
TRBJ1-4	.	TRBV7-7	few	CASSLGRLIANEKLFF	TGTGCTAGCAGCTTAGGCAGACTAATAGCTAATGAAAAACTGTTTTTT
TRBJ1-1	.	TRBV7-9	once	CASSLEGGTEAFF	TGTGCCAGCAGCTTAGAGGGCGGCACTGAAGCTTTCTTT
TRBJ1-3	.	TRBV6-4	.	CASSDLGLGGNTIYF	TGTGCCAGCAGTGACCTGGGTCTGGGCGGAAACACCATATATTTT
TRBJ1-4	TRBD1	TRBV2	once	CASSPPTGVWGWDEKLFF	TGTGCCAGCAGTCCGCCCACAGGGGTGTGGGGTTGGGATGAAAAACTGTTTTTT
TRBJ1-5	.	TRBV4-1	.	CASSQDPGFNQPQHF	TGCGCCAGCAGCCAAGATCCGGGGTTTAATCAGCCCCAGCATTTT
TRBJ1-5	TRBD1	TRBV6-5	.	CASRKSGQGGQPQHF	TGTGCCAGCAGAAAGTCCGGACAGGGGGGACAGCCCCAGCATTTT
TRBJ1-5	.	TRBV6-6	few	CASSYRVRDQPQHF	TGTGCCAGCAGTTACAGGGTAAGAGATCAGCCCCAGCATTTT
TRBJ1-1	.	TRBV9	.	CASSAHVEATEAFF	TGTGCCAGCAGCGCCCACGTGGAGGCCACTGAAGCTTTCTTT
TRBJ2-4	.	TRBV4-3	once	CASSQDLANIQYF	TGCGCCAGCAGCCAAGATTTGGCGAACATTCAGTACTTC
TRBJ2-7	.	TRBV5-5	.	CASSSSHGALLDEQYF	TGTGCCAGCAGCTCAAGTCACGGGGCCCTCCTGGACGAGCAGTACTTC
TRBJ1-2	.	TRBV6-5	.	CASSYSRAAGGYTF	TGTGCCAGCAGTTACTCGAGGGCGGCGGGGGGCTACACCTTC
TRBJ2-7	TRBD1	TRBV5-1	.	CASSFRDSPKEQYF	TGCGCCAGCAGCTTCCGGGACAGCCCTAAAGAGCAGTACTTC
TRBJ1-1	.	TRBV5-5	.	CASSFTVSTEAFF	TGTGCCAGCAGCTTTACAGTTAGCACTGAAGCTTTCTTT
TRBJ1-3	.	TRBV7-3	.	CASSSQGGSGNTIYF	TGTGCCAGCAGCTCTCAAGGGGGATCTGGAAACACCATATATTTT
TRBJ2-1	TRBD2	TRBV11-2	.	CASSSTSGSDEQFF	TGTGCCAGCAGCTCGACTAGCGGGAGCGATGAGCAGTTCTTC
TRBJ2-1	TRBD2	TRBV30	.	CAWSPLPTSGRNNEQFF	TGTGCCTGGAGTCCTCTCCCGACTAGCGGGAGGAACAATGAGCAGTTCTTC
TRBJ2-7	TRBD1	TRBV27	.	CASSFRDRGFDEQYF	TGTGCCAGCAGTTTCCGGGACAGGGGGTTTGACGAGCAGTACTTC
TRBJ1-5	.	TRBV28	.	CASGGGTTFQGPQHF	TGTGCCAGTGGGGGAGGTACCACCTTTCAAGGGCCCCAGCATTTT
TRBJ2-2	.	TRBV7-3	.	CASSLEVNTGELFF	TGTGCCAGCAGCTTAGAGGTAAACACCGGGGAGCTGTTTTTT
TRBJ1-6	.	TRBV5-1	.	CASSLGTQSINSPLHF	TGCGCCAGCAGCTTAGGAACACAATCTATTAATTCACCCCTCCACTTT
TRBJ1-6	.	TRBV6-5	.	CASKYLEADSPLHF	TGTGCCAGCAAATACTTAGAGGCGGATTCACCCCTCCACTTT
TRBJ1-1	.	TRBV18	.	CASSPNGSPGTEAFF	TGTGCCAGCTCACCGAACGGGTCCCCCGGCACTGAAGCTTTCTTT
TRBJ2-3	TRBD1	TRBV7-2	.	CASSLAYQGGFTDTQYF	TGTGCCAGCAGCTTAGCCTATCAAGGGGGCTTCACAGATACGCAGTATTTT
TRBJ2-4	.	TRBV19	once	CASSPPGAKNIQYF	TGTGCCAGTAGTCCCCCCGGCGCCAAAAACATTCAGTACTTC
TRBJ1-2	.	TRBV4-3	.	CASSQTPLYGYTF	TGCGCCAGCAGCCAGACACCGTTATATGGCTACACCTTC
TRBJ2-5	TRBD1	TRBV25-1	.	CASSEWGQSETQYF	TGTGCCAGCAGTGAATGGGGACAGAGCGAGACCCAGTACTTC